A single sample is the source of the 15 T cell receptor beta chains below, sequenced in a study of T cell responses to AZD1222 COVID-19 vaccine. Clones were read by immunoSEQ multiplex PCR, and TCRdb kept only the in-frame ones, dropping some. This table holds under 200,000 clones, around 90% found once. Sequencing used peripheral blood, obtained on day 0 of AZD1222 vaccination. These receptors were collected from an adult in good health.

The rearrangement links TRBV7-2 to TRBJ2-1; tentatively, D is TRBD2 (6 bases). The CDR3 consists of 14 residues. V dropped 0 bases and J dropped 9 bases, with 12 bases sitting between them. Germline CDR1 is SGHTA and CDR2 is FQGNSA. The CDR3 is CASSLAGLTSEQFF. CDR3 bases: TGTGCCAGCAGCTTAGCGGGACTTACGAGTGAGCAGTTCTTC.

The chain recombines TRBV19 with TRBJ1-2; 8 bases are shared with TRBD1. From germline, CDR1 is LNHDA and CDR2 SQIVND (reference sequence). This CDR3 has 18 residues. With 4 bases clipped from V and 0 bases from J, the junction kept 13 bases outside the gene matches. This CDR3 reads CASSTDLLTGGPNYGYTF. The DNA of the CDR3 is TGTGCCAGTAGTACCGATCTACTCACAGGGGGGCCTAACTATGGCTACACCTTC.

The V gene is TRBV3-1 (or the pseudogene TRBV3-2), the J gene TRBJ2-2; 7 bases match TRBD2. The CDR3 is made up of 15 amino acids. V dropped 2 bases and J dropped 6; count of bases not matched to a gene: 6. The germline V gene encodes CDR1 LGHDT and CDR2 YNNKEL (reference sequence). The CDR3 coding sequence is TGTGCCAGCAGCCAACGGCTAGCGGTGGCCGGGGAGCTGTTTTTT. Its protein is CASSQRLAVAGELFF.

This chain connects TRBV9 to TRBJ2-3, with D possibly being TRBD1 or TRBD2 (5 bases each). The CDR3 contains 17 residues. Trimming took off 1 base at V and 3 bases at J, with 18 bases between the two ends. Germline CDR1 is SGDLS and CDR2 is YYNGEE. The CDR3 DNA follows: TGTGCCAGCAGCGTACAGGCGGGCAGGGTGGGGACAGATACGCAGTATTTT. It yields the protein CASSVQAGRVGTDTQYF.

In its sample, this clone was seen a few times. The genes are TRBV5-1 and TRBJ2-7; the match to TRBD2 covers 14 bases. CDR3 length: 15 residues. The V gene's germline CDR1 is SGHRS and CDR2 YFSETQ. After removal of 2 bases from V and 12 bases from J, the junction contained 10 bases not matched to a gene. CDR3 coding DNA: TGCGCCAGCAGCTTTACCGGGACTAGCGGGAGTGAGAGGTACTTC. This translates into CASSFTGTSGSERYF.

V usage is TRBV20-1 and J usage is TRBJ2-5; maybe TRBD2 (6 bases). Trimming took 3 bases from V and 0 from J, leaving 11 bases between them. Germline assignment: CDR1 DFQATT and CDR2 SNEGSKA (reference sequence). This CDR3 has 14 amino acids. CDR3 protein: CSASGGANQETQYF. CDR3 nucleotide sequence: TGCAGTGCTAGTGGCGGGGCCAACCAAGAGACCCAGTACTTC.

CDR3 in amino acids: CSAPPGAQAFF. The CDR3 DNA reads TGCAGTGCTCCGCCCGGGGCCCAAGCTTTCTTT. The rearrangement uses TRBV20-1 and TRBJ1-1, with TRBD1 as a possible D gene (5 bases). V shed 5 bases and J shed 9 bases, with 13 bases lying between them. Germline V lookup: CDR1 DFQATT, CDR2 SNEGSKA (reference sequence). The CDR3 is 11 residues long.

The chain links TRBV3-1 (or the pseudogene TRBV3-2) to TRBJ2-3; 7 positions match TRBD2. Trimming at V came to 4 bases and at J to 4 bases, leaving 2 bases not matched to a gene. CDR3 length equals 13 residues. Germline values: CDR1 LGHDT, CDR2 YNNKEL (reference sequence). CDR3 protein: CASSLGLADTQYF. The DNA for the CDR3 is TGTGCCAGCAGCCTCGGACTAGCAGATACGCAGTATTTT.

This chain connects TRBV19 to TRBJ2-2; TRBD1 aligns across 8 bases. This CDR3 contains 16 residues. Looked up from germline, CDR1 is LNHDA and CDR2 is SQIVND (reference sequence). The ends lost 5 bases at V and 4 bases at J; junction bases unmatched: 9. CDR3 DNA sequence: TGTGCCAGTAGTCTCCAGGGGGCTTATGTCACCGGGGAGCTGTTTTTT. Translated: CASSLQGAYVTGELFF.

V usage is TRBV9 and J usage is TRBJ2-7; D uncertain. There are 14 residues in the CDR3. The V end was cut by 0 bases, the J end by 1 base, with 8 bases between. Germline V gives CDR1 SGDLS, CDR2 YYNGEE. Written as DNA, the CDR3 is TGTGCCAGCAGCGTAGTTGGCACATCCTACGAGCAGTACTTC. The encoded protein is CASSVVGTSYEQYF.

The chain links TRBV2 to TRBJ1-5; TRBD1 is a possible D gene (6 bases). V was cut by 3 bases and J by 2 bases, with 14 bases left in between. CDR3 length equals 16 residues. CDR1 is SNHLY, CDR2 FYNNEI, per germline. In DNA, the CDR3 is TGTGCCAGCAGTGACGACAGGAGGGTGGGCAATCAGCCCCAGCATTTT. Translation: CASSDDRRVGNQPQHF.

V and J are TRBV18 and TRBJ2-5, with D maybe TRBD2 (6 bases). Germline CDR1 and CDR2: KGHSH and LQKENI. The CDR3 is made up of 15 amino acids. Trimming cost V 3 bases and J 2 bases, with 13 bases left between them. CDR3 bases: TGTGCCAGCTCACCCGTTGGACTATTTCAAGAGACCCAGTACTTC. Translated: CASSPVGLFQETQYF. Combining the CDR3 with reference TRBV18 and TRBJ2-5 gives the whole variable domain NAGVMQNPRHLVRRRGQEARLRCSPMKGHSHVYWYRQLPEEGLKFMVYLQKENIIDESGMPKERFSAEFPKEGPSILRIQQVVRGDSAAYFCASSPVGLFQETQYFGPGTRLLVL.

The sample holds one count of this clone. The V call is TRBV19, the J call TRBJ2-7, with 8 bases aligning to TRBD1. With 5 bases clipped from V and 3 bases from J, the junction kept 3 bases outside the gene matches. In germline, CDR1 is LNHDA, CDR2 SQIVND (reference sequence). The CDR3 runs 13 residues. Here the CDR3 reads CASSYGQGYEQYF. CDR3 bases: TGTGCCAGTAGTTACGGACAGGGCTACGAGCAGTACTTC. The variable domain in full, with the rest retrieved from reference TRBV19 and TRBJ2-7, is DGGITQSPKYLFRKEGQNVTLSCEQNLNHDAMYWYRQDPGQGLRLIYYSQIVNDFQKGDIAEGYSVSREKKESFPLTVTSAQKNPTAFYLCASSYGQGYEQYFGPGTRLTVT.

This clone was counted once. The CDR3 protein is CASSLSGRSSYEQYF. The CDR3 DNA reads TGTGCCAGCAGCCTTAGCGGGAGAAGCTCCTACGAGCAGTACTTC. The V gene is TRBV9, the J gene TRBJ2-7; the match to TRBD2 covers 9 bases. Per the germline V gene, CDR1 is SGDLS and CDR2 is YYNGEE. The CDR3 covers 15 residues. The V gene end was trimmed by 4 bases and the J gene end by 0 bases; junction bases not matched to a gene: 5.

The chain joins TRBV7-9 to TRBJ1-2, with D uncertain. This CDR3 region has 14 residues. V was cut by 1 base and J by 7 bases, with 13 bases left in between. Germline V CDR1 and CDR2: SEHNR, FQNEAQ (reference sequence). In DNA, the CDR3 is TGTGCCAGCAGCTTAGGGGAGGGCACGGCTGGCTACACCTTC. This sequence encodes CASSLGEGTAGYTF.